What follows describes a single TCR beta chain. Its cognate antigen is unknown. This record comes from a study of Graves' ophthalmopathy and Graves' hyperthyroidism. Notes on the study in general: Appearing in blood as well were most expanded thyroid clonotypes above 0.001 frequency.

RNA transcripts provided the template for amplifying TCR beta CDR3 regions. HTBI primers were used in a first-round RT-PCR, which preceded a second-round multiplex PCR. TCRdb used MiXCR to reprocess the multiplex PCR reads, holding one entry per CDR3 protein. The sample includes about 700,000 distinct CDR3 sequences, around 40% seen only once; the top ten take approximately 46%. The CDR3 is 16 residues long. Trimming removed 5 bases from V and 7 bases from J, with 20 bases in between. Germline V gene data show CDR1 as SEHNR and CDR2 as FQNEAQ (reference sequence). Someone took the PBMCs out of more than 9 ml of fresh peripheral blood.

Sample: peripheral blood. The V and J genes are TRBV7-9 and TRBJ2-2; D perhaps matches TRBD2 (6 bases). This clonotype was obtained from an adult man with Graves' ophthalmopathy. The CDR3 loop is CASSQPYGSQNGELFF. The CDR3 DNA sequence: TGTGCCAGCAGCCAACCTTACGGGAGTCAAAACGGGGAGCTGTTTTTT.